Included here is one T cell receptor beta chain sequence, with context. Per the germline V gene, CDR1 is KGHSH and CDR2 is LQKENI. This CDR3 has 15 residues. Trimming removed 4 bases from V and 1 base from J; junction bases left unmatched: 3. These data belong to a study of blood T cell repertoires in COVID-19. Study in general: Sites in the United States, Italy and Spain provided acute and convalescent COVID-19 samples.

Some clones are missing from TCRdb's copy, which holds only in-frame ones; the method was immunoSEQ multiplex PCR. The table includes fewer than 300,000 clones, about 76% detected once. The receptor's source is a woman in her sixties or seventies with active or convalescent COVID-19. V gene TRBV18 combines with J gene TRBJ1-4, with TRBD1 identical over 7 bases. Sequenced material: peripheral blood. The CDR3 coding sequence is TGTGCCAGCTCACTACGGACAGGAACTAATGAAAAACTGTTTTTT. Translated, it gives CASSLRTGTNEKLFF.